A single sample gave rise to the 22 T cell receptor beta chains below, sequenced in a study of CD8 T cells in ankylosing spondylitis. Study observations and caveats: What appeared characteristic of ankylosing spondylitis blood was a TCR beta motif of 7 or 8 highly homologous variants.

MiXCR was run by TCRdb on the 5' RACE reads, yielding one entry per CDR3 protein. Of 500,000 to 550,000 distinct CDR3 sequences in the sample, roughly 13% were seen once. What these receptors recognize is not known. Sequenced material: blood, either unsorted or a sorted T cell fraction (not recorded which). These TCRs come from a male donor with ankylosing spondylitis.

This clonotype was found many times. V is TRBV6-2 or TRBV6-3 and J is TRBJ2-3, with D unclear. This CDR3 is built from 13 residues. Germline V CDR1 and CDR2: MNHEY, SVGEGT. V was pared by 3 bases and J by 6 bases, with 10 bases between. The CDR3 reads CASSYWEMDTQYF. CDR3 bases: TGTGCCAGCAGTTATTGGGAAATGGATACGCAGTATTTT.

This clonotype was counted only a few times. The gene calls are TRBV7-8 and TRBJ1-1; D may be TRBD1 (5 bases). CDR1 is SGHVS and CDR2 is FQNEAQ in the germline V gene. The CDR3 is 12 residues long. The V gene lost 2 bases and the J gene lost 7 bases, with 8 bases spanning the gap. The chain's CDR3 is CASSLWGSEAFF. DNA for the CDR3: TGTGCCAGCAGCTTATGGGGGAGTGAAGCTTTCTTT.

V is TRBV28 and J is TRBJ2-5; 7 nucleotides line up with TRBD1. Per germline, CDR1 MDHEN and CDR2 SYDVKM. After removal of 1 base from V and 1 base from J, the junction contained 6 bases not matched to a gene. This CDR3 has 16 amino acids. The CDR3 sequence is CASSLSGGPSQETQYF. Here the CDR3 DNA reads TGTGCCAGCAGTTTATCAGGGGGACCTTCCCAAGAGACCCAGTACTTC.

This clonotype turned up a few times. This chain links TRBV18 with TRBJ2-7; the D call may be TRBD1 or TRBD2 (5 bases each). Trimming removed 3 bases at V and 3 bases at J, with 15 bases between. CDR3 length equals 15 residues. From germline, CDR1 is KGHSH and CDR2 LQKENI. The CDR3 protein is CASSPRESYFYEQYV. The CDR3 DNA reads TGTGCCAGCTCACCCAGGGAGTCCTACTTCTACGAGCAGTACGTC.

This clonotype was observed many times. The rearrangement uses TRBV11-1 and TRBJ1-3; 7 nucleotides line up with TRBD1. In germline, CDR1 is SGHAT, CDR2 FQDESV (reference sequence). CDR3 size: 18 residues. J lost 6 bases, V lost 4 bases, and 18 bases had no gene match. The CDR3 here is CASSSARGQRNHLNTIYF. The CDR3 DNA reads TGTGCCAGCAGCTCAGCTCGGGGACAGCGCAATCATTTAAACACCATATATTTT.

This clonotype was seen at least ten times. The chain couples TRBV18 to TRBJ2-2; D call uncertain. The CDR3 contains 14 residues. The germline gives CDR1 KGHSH, CDR2 LQKENI. With 1 base removed from V and 3 bases from J, the gap between germline ends came to 6 bases. As DNA, the CDR3 is TGTGCCAGCTCACCACTAGTCGACACCGGGGAGCTGTTTTTT. Protein sequence: CASSPLVDTGELFF.

The V call is TRBV10-3, the J call TRBJ2-5, with TRBD2 matching 9 bases. V dropped 5 bases and J dropped 5; count of bases not matched to a gene: 12. The CDR3 covers 16 residues. Germline CDR1 is ENHRY and CDR2 is SYGVKD. CDR3 nucleotide sequence: TGTGCCATCAGTAAACCCGGGCGGGAGGGCCTCGAGACCCAGTACTTC. Its translation is CAISKPGREGLETQYF.

The V call is TRBV14, the J call TRBJ2-5, with D possibly being TRBD1 (6 bases). The CDR3 extends over 16 amino acids. From germline, CDR1 is SGHDN and CDR2 FVKESK. V was cut by 0 bases and J by 9 bases, with 20 bases left in between. In DNA form, the CDR3 reads TGTGCCAGCAGCCAAGATCTGGCAGGGGCTATAAAGGCCCAGTACTTC. It encodes CASSQDLAGAIKAQYF. The whole variable domain, remainder taken from reference TRBV14 and TRBJ2-5, is EAGVTQFPSHSVIEKGQTVTLRCDPISGHDNLYWYRRVMGKEIKFLLHFVKESKQDESGMPNNRFLAERTGGTYSTLKVQPAELEDSGVYFCASSQDLAGAIKAQYFGPGTRLLVL.

V usage is TRBV3-1 and J usage is TRBJ2-7; 8 nucleotides align to TRBD2. The germline V gene has CDR1 LGHDT and CDR2 YNNKEL (reference sequence). After removal of 4 bases from V and 7 bases from J, the junction contained 12 bases not matched to a gene. CDR3 length equals 15 residues. Here the CDR3 DNA reads TGTGCCAGCAGCCCGGGAGGGGGGCGCAGTCGGGAGCAGTACTTC. Its translation: CASSPGGGRSREQYF.

This clonotype appeared a few times. V is TRBV10-3 and J is TRBJ2-7, with 8 positions matching TRBD1. The CDR3 has 12 residues. V lost 10 bases, J lost 4 bases, and 6 bases stayed unmatched. Germline CDR1 reads ENHRY; CDR2 reads SYGVKD. CDR3 protein: CATGQGEYEQYF. CDR3 DNA: TGTGCCACCGGACAGGGAGAGTACGAGCAGTACTTC.

This clonotype was counted ten times or more. The chain has TRBV4-2 and TRBJ2-5, with D perhaps assigned TRBD1 or TRBD2 (6 bases each). CDR3 length equals 16 residues. Germline V CDR1 and CDR2: LGHNA, YNFKEQ. V was pared by 1 base and J by 0 bases, with 12 bases between. CDR3 nucleotide sequence: TGTGCCAGCAGCCAAGGTCCCGGGGGCTACCAAGAGACCCAGTACTTC. Its translation: CASSQGPGGYQETQYF.

V gene TRBV9 combines with J gene TRBJ1-1, with 7 nucleotides matching TRBD1. The CDR3 has 15 amino acids. V gave up 3 bases and J gave up 1 base; unmatched junction bases: 6. Germline V gives CDR1 SGDLS, CDR2 YYNGEE. The CDR3 spells CASSEGQRGNTEAFF. CDR3 sequence (DNA): TGTGCCAGCAGCGAGGGACAGCGGGGGAACACTGAAGCTTTCTTT.

This clonotype occurred a few times. The chain carries TRBV13 and TRBJ2-5; maybe TRBD1 (6 bases). V lost 0 bases, J lost 5 bases, and 10 bases lay in between. The length of the CDR3 is 14 residues. In germline, CDR1 is PRHDT, CDR2 FYEKMQ (reference sequence). For the CDR3, the DNA is TGTGCCAGCAGCTTAGGGCCAGGGGCTGAGACCCAGTACTTC. Protein product: CASSLGPGAETQYF.

There are a few counts of this clonotype. The rearrangement links TRBV11-1 to TRBJ2-5, with D possibly TRBD2 on 6 matching bases. The V end was cut by 5 bases, the J end by 0 bases, with 22 bases between. Germline values: CDR1 SGHAT, CDR2 FQDESV (reference sequence). This CDR3 has 18 amino acids. CDR3 nucleotide sequence: TGTGCCAGCAGCCCCGCCCACCCCGGGGGAATGTACCAAGAGACCCAGTACTTC. Its translation: CASSPAHPGGMYQETQYF. The variable domain in full, with the rest retrieved from reference TRBV11-1 and TRBJ2-5, is EAEVAQSPRYKITEKSQAVAFWCDPISGHATLYWYRQILGQGPELLVQFQDESVVDDSQLPKDRFSAERLKGVDSTLKIQPAELGDSAMYLCASSPAHPGGMYQETQYFGPGTRLLVL.

This clonotype was counted a few times. Here the CDR3 reads CASSQAGEEWTEAFF. As DNA, the CDR3 is TGTGCCAGCAGCCAAGCAGGTGAGGAGTGGACTGAAGCTTTCTTT. The chain combines TRBV3-1 with TRBJ1-1; D unclear. The CDR3 is 15 residues long. Germline V lookup: CDR1 LGHDT, CDR2 YNNKEL (reference sequence). Trimming removed 1 base at V and 5 bases at J, with 14 bases between.

This clonotype showed up just a few times. This chain joins TRBV19 and TRBJ2-1; D is unclear. V shed 10 bases and J shed 6 bases, with 19 bases lying between them. The germline gives CDR1 LNHDA, CDR2 SQIVND (reference sequence). This CDR3 has 14 residues. Here the CDR3 reads CATNRALNRNEQFF. CDR3 bases: TGTGCCACCAACCGGGCCCTGAACCGCAATGAGCAGTTCTTC.

This clonotype was detected a few times. The rearrangement uses TRBV12-5 and TRBJ1-3; TRBD1 agrees at 8 bases. V lost 7 bases, J lost 2 bases, and 4 bases stayed unmatched. The V gene's germline CDR1 is LGHNT and CDR2 FRNRAP. CDR3 length: 14 residues. DNA for the CDR3: TGTGCTAGTGACCCACAGGGGGCTGGAAACACCATATATTTT. Translated, it gives CASDPQGAGNTIYF.

This clonotype was seen more than once but under ten times. The chain is built from TRBV29-1 and TRBJ2-1; TRBD2 aligns across 10 bases. The CDR3 is 18 residues long. J was trimmed by 1 base and V by 4 bases; bases with no gene match: 13. Per germline, CDR1 SQVTM and CDR2 ANQGSEA. The CDR3 nucleotides are TGCAGCGTTGTTGGCCTAGCGGGAGTAGGGAGTTCCTACAATGAGCAGTTCTTC. This encodes CSVVGLAGVGSSYNEQFF.

This clonotype has a handful of counts. The chain is built from TRBV14 and TRBJ2-7; 9 bases are shared with TRBD1. J was trimmed by 5 bases and V by 5 bases; bases with no gene match: 10. CDR3 length: 15 residues. CDR1 and CDR2 (germline): SGHDN, FVKESK. The CDR3 here is CASSRPTGGFHEQYF. CDR3 DNA sequence: TGTGCCAGCAGCAGGCCGACAGGGGGGTTCCACGAGCAGTACTTC.

The rearrangement joins TRBV5-1 to TRBJ2-7; 9 nucleotides match TRBD2. CDR1 is SGHRS, CDR2 YFSETQ, per germline. This CDR3 has 15 amino acids. V trimming: 2 bases; J trimming: 5 bases; junction bases outside the gene matches: 8. CDR3: CASSLLAGSPNEQYF. For the CDR3, the DNA is TGCGCCAGCAGCTTACTAGCGGGTTCTCCTAACGAGCAGTACTTC.

This sequence joins TRBV12-3 or TRBV12-4 and TRBJ2-2; D unresolved. This CDR3 contains 15 residues. Between the trimmed V and J ends, which lost 2 bases and 1 base, there was a span of 8 bases. The DNA of the CDR3 is TGTGCCAGCAGTTTAAGTATCGAGAACACCGGGGAGCTGTTTTTT. It yields the protein CASSLSIENTGELFF.

The chain combines TRBV20-1 with TRBJ2-2; 10 bases line up with TRBD1. V shed 3 bases and J 4 bases; nucleotides not matched to a gene: 2. The CDR3 loop spans 14 amino acids. The germline CDR1 and CDR2 sequences are DFQATT and SNEGSKA (reference sequence). This CDR3 reads CSASRTGGTGELFF. For the CDR3, the DNA is TGCAGTGCTAGCAGGACAGGGGGCACCGGGGAGCTGTTTTTT.